The 21 T cell receptor beta chains below all came from one sample that was sequenced in a study of T cells in Graves' hyperthyroidism and ophthalmopathy. Amplification of TCR beta CDR3 regions used RNA as the template. TCR CDR3 regions were first amplified by RT-PCR with HTBI primers. MiXCR, applied by TCRdb to the multiplex PCR reads, yields one record per CDR3 protein. The sample has roughly 530,000 distinct CDR3 sequences; over 15% are singletons. Sample: blood. These receptor sequences come from a woman aged 18-29 years with Graves' ophthalmopathy.

This clonotype was detected ten times or more. The chain links TRBV5-5 to TRBJ2-1, with 9 bases fitting TRBD2. Germline V gives CDR1 SGHKS, CDR2 YYEKEE (reference sequence). J lost 6 bases, V lost 5 bases, and 12 bases had no gene match. The CDR3 sequence is 16 residues long. The CDR3 is CASSFILAGPSNEQFF. In nucleotides, the CDR3 is TGTGCCAGCAGTTTCATCCTAGCGGGGCCCTCCAATGAGCAGTTCTTC.

The chain has TRBV20-1 and TRBJ1-3; D ambiguous. Germline V gene lookup returns CDR1 DFQATT and CDR2 SNEGSKA (reference sequence). V lost 1 base and J 0 bases, leaving 7 bases between the germline ends. The CDR3 loop spans 14 amino acids. This chain's CDR3 is CSARVARSGNTIYF. CDR3 nucleotide sequence: TGCAGTGCTAGAGTTGCACGCTCTGGAAACACCATATATTTT.

The genes are TRBV7-8 and TRBJ2-1; 13 bases match TRBD2. V lost 5 bases and J lost 3; bases outside the gene matches: 7. Germline V gene sequence: CDR1 SGHVS, CDR2 FQNEAQ. The CDR3 spans 17 residues. CDR3 sequence reads: CASSLAGTSGDYNEQFF. As DNA, the CDR3 is TGTGCCAGCAGCCTCGCCGGGACTAGCGGGGACTACAATGAGCAGTTCTTC. Supplemented by reference TRBV7-8 and TRBJ2-1, the full variable domain reads GAGVSQSPRYKVAKRGQDVALRCDPISGHVSLFWYQQALGQGPEFLTYFQNEAQLDKSGLPSDRFFAERPEGSVSTLKIQRTQQEDSAVYLCASSLAGTSGDYNEQFFGPGTRLTVL.

V and J are TRBV20-1 and TRBJ2-7, with 12 bases fitting TRBD2. Germline trimming cut 5 bases from V and 6 bases from J; bases unmatched to any gene: 5. Germline CDR1 and CDR2: DFQATT and SNEGSKA (reference sequence). CDR3 size: 13 residues. Written as DNA, the CDR3 is TGCAGTGCTGCCGGGACTAGCGGGTTCGAGCAGTACTTC. Protein: CSAAGTSGFEQYF.

J is TRBJ2-3 and V is TRBV5-1; the D gene is possibly TRBD1 (5 bases). V was clipped by 2 bases and J by 0 bases, with 10 bases between them. The CDR3 spans 15 residues. The germline V gene has CDR1 SGHRS and CDR2 YFSETQ. Here the CDR3 reads CASSLGESSTDTQYF. The CDR3 nucleotides read TGCGCCAGCAGCTTAGGGGAATCTAGCACAGATACGCAGTATTTT.

This clonotype was found many times. V and J are TRBV2 and TRBJ1-2; tentative D call: TRBD1 (6 bases). This CDR3 region has 14 residues. From germline, CDR1 is SNHLY and CDR2 FYNNEI. V was pared by 1 base and J by 2 bases, with 8 bases between. CDR3 bases: TGTGCCAGCAGTGAAGGGACAGCAAACTATGGCTACACCTTC. It translates to CASSEGTANYGYTF.

This clonotype has at least ten counts. V gene TRBV28 combines with J gene TRBJ2-1, with 10 bases aligning to TRBD2. The ends lost 4 bases at V and 8 bases at J; junction bases unmatched: 8. In germline, CDR1 is MDHEN, CDR2 SYDVKM. The CDR3 has 15 amino acids. For the CDR3, the DNA is TGTGCCAGCAGTTCTCAGCGGGAGGGTTTCGATGAGCAGTTCTTC. It codes for CASSSQREGFDEQFF.

This clonotype was seen repeatedly, ten times or more. The gene calls are TRBV7-8 and TRBJ2-1; the D is unclear. Looked up from germline, CDR1 is SGHVS and CDR2 is FQNEAQ. The V end lost 5 bases, the J end lost 2 bases, and 22 bases lay between the germline ends. The CDR3 has 18 residues. The CDR3 loop reads CASSLTSISHTTYNEQFF. The DNA of the CDR3 is TGTGCCAGCAGCCTGACAAGTATTAGCCACACAACCTACAATGAGCAGTTCTTC.

This clonotype has at least ten counts. The CDR3 DNA sequence: TGTGCCAGCAGTGAACGCCAGGGGTTCTACGAGCAGTACTTC. Its protein is CASSERQGFYEQYF. The rearrangement uses TRBV2 and TRBJ2-7, with D possibly being TRBD1 (6 bases). The CDR3 covers 14 residues. Trimming took off 2 bases at V and 3 bases at J, with 11 bases between the two ends. Germline CDR1 is SNHLY and CDR2 is FYNNEI.

The sample holds a few counts of this clonotype. The chain has TRBV29-1 and TRBJ2-3, with no clear D. This CDR3 has 11 amino acids. The germline gives CDR1 SQVTM, CDR2 ANQGSEA. V lost 0 bases to trimming and J lost 6 bases, with 4 bases between them. CDR3 nucleotides: TGCAGCGTTGAAGACTGGGATACGCAGTATTTT. It specifies CSVEDWDTQYF.

This clonotype was observed at least ten times. The gene calls are TRBV20-1 and TRBJ2-3; weak D call: TRBD2 (6 bases). Germline CDR1 DFQATT, CDR2 SNEGSKA (reference sequence). This CDR3 comprises 12 residues. V was cut by 2 bases and J by 4 bases, with 7 bases left in between. CDR3 region: CSARSGADTQYF. CDR3 DNA sequence: TGCAGTGCTAGATCGGGAGCAGATACGCAGTATTTT.

The chain joins TRBV9 to TRBJ1-2, with D possibly matching TRBD1 (6 bases). Per germline, CDR1 SGDLS and CDR2 YYNGEE. The CDR3 is 12 amino acids. V shed 8 bases and J shed 2 bases, with 10 bases lying between them. CDR3 sequence reads: CARRDTNYGYTF. CDR3 DNA: TGTGCCAGGAGGGACACCAACTATGGCTACACCTTC. Based on the CDR3 plus reference TRBV9 and TRBJ1-2, the full variable domain is DSGVTQTPKHLITATGQRVTLRCSPRSGDLSVYWYQQSLDQGLQFLIQYYNGEERAKGNILERFSAQQFPDLHSELNLSSLELGDSALYFCARRDTNYGYTFGSGTRLTVV.

The chain recombines TRBV9 with TRBJ1-1; D is unresolved. This CDR3 is built from 14 residues. V lost 4 bases, J lost 4 bases, and 14 bases lay in between. Germline CDR1 is SGDLS and CDR2 is YYNGEE. As DNA, the CDR3 is TGTGCCAGCAGCTCAGGACCCCGGAGCACTGAAGCTTTCTTT. It translates to CASSSGPRSTEAFF.

This clonotype has ten or more counts. The chain joins TRBV7-8 to TRBJ1-1; D is ambiguous. This CDR3 region has 12 residues. The V gene's germline CDR1 is SGHVS and CDR2 FQNEAQ. The V and J ends lost 8 bases and 6 bases respectively, with 13 bases between them. CDR3 sequence: CASGNIDPEAFF. The CDR3 coding sequence is TGTGCCAGCGGAAATATAGATCCTGAAGCTTTCTTT.

This chain links TRBV27 with TRBJ1-5; maybe TRBD1 (6 bases). V lost 6 bases to trimming and J lost 3 bases, with 15 bases between them. The CDR3 is 15 residues long. CDR1 and CDR2 from the germline V gene are MNHEY and SMNVEV (reference sequence). For the CDR3, the DNA is TGTGCCAGCAGACACGTGGACAGAGTCAATCAGCCCCAGCATTTT. It codes for CASRHVDRVNQPQHF.

This clonotype was detected ten times or more. The gene calls are TRBV30 and TRBJ2-4; maybe TRBD2 (6 bases). V lost 2 bases to trimming and J lost 0 bases, with 11 bases between them. Germline values: CDR1 GTSNPN, CDR2 SVGIG (reference sequence). The CDR3 has 15 amino acids. This CDR3 reads CAWSSGVIAKNIQYF. The CDR3 coding sequence is TGTGCCTGGAGTTCGGGGGTCATAGCCAAAAACATTCAGTACTTC.

The V and J genes are TRBV28 and TRBJ1-3; D remains unclear. CDR3 length equals 14 residues. CDR1 is MDHEN, CDR2 SYDVKM, per germline. Trimming removed 10 bases from V and 0 bases from J, with 13 bases in between. CDR3 sequence (DNA): TGTGCCACCACGGTTCGAGCCTCTGGAAACACCATATATTTT. This encodes CATTVRASGNTIYF. Together with reference TRBV28 and TRBJ1-3, the CDR3 gives the full variable domain: DVKVTQSSRYLVKRTGEKVFLECVQDMDHENMFWYRQDPGLGLRLIYFSYDVKMKEKGDIPEGYSVSREKKERFSLILESASTNQTSMYLCATTVRASGNTIYFGEGSWLTVV.

CDR3 sequence: CSARDRGDRANVLTF. Here the CDR3 DNA reads TGCAGTGCTAGAGATCGAGGGGATCGGGCCAACGTCCTGACTTTC. The chain employs TRBV20-1 and TRBJ2-6, with D perhaps matching TRBD1 or TRBD2 (5 bases each). The CDR3 consists of 15 residues. V lost 0 bases, J lost 5 bases, and 11 bases lay in between. From germline, CDR1 is DFQATT and CDR2 SNEGSKA (reference sequence).

This clonotype was seen many times. The gene calls are TRBV20-1 and TRBJ2-1, with 7 bases that match TRBD2. Trimming took 6 bases from V and 4 from J; bases not matched to a gene: 12. Germline-derived CDR1 and CDR2 are DFQATT and SNEGSKA (reference sequence). The CDR3 spans 15 residues. CDR3 DNA: TGCAGTGCGACCCCCTCTAGCGGTTCATACAATGAGCAGTTCTTC. Amino acid sequence: CSATPSSGSYNEQFF.

There are many counts of this clonotype. The chain joins TRBV11-1 to TRBJ1-1; D may be TRBD1 (6 bases). The CDR3 spans 16 residues. V lost 3 bases and J lost 4, with 18 bases in between. The germline CDR1 and CDR2 sequences are SGHAT and FQDESV (reference sequence). CDR3 residues: CASSFYPTQGATEAFF. CDR3 sequence (DNA): TGTGCCAGCAGCTTTTATCCGACACAGGGCGCCACTGAAGCTTTCTTT.

V gene TRBV20-1 combines with J gene TRBJ2-6; D remains unclear. Trimming shortened V by 6 bases and J by 0 bases, and 9 bases separated the two germline ends. Germline CDR1 reads DFQATT; CDR2 reads SNEGSKA (reference sequence). The CDR3 covers 14 residues. The CDR3 spells CSAHALSGANVLTF. The CDR3 DNA is TGCAGTGCCCACGCCCTCTCTGGGGCCAACGTCCTGACTTTC.